Each of the 23 T cell receptor beta chains below was sequenced from the same sample in a study of T cell repertoires in cytomegalovirus infection. Each CDR3 protein is one row after TCRdb ran MiXCR on the reads. The sample carries about 400,000 distinct CDR3 sequences, about a sixth recorded once. The sequencing input was PBMCs. The receptor set was obtained from a human donor in good health (CMV status not recorded). Some clones in this sample may be carry-over from other donors' samples.

V is TRBV20-1 and J is TRBJ1-6; unclear D gene. Looked up from germline, CDR1 is DFQATT and CDR2 is SNEGSKA (reference sequence). Trimming removed 2 bases from V and 8 bases from J, with 13 bases in between. This CDR3 is 14 amino acids long. This chain's CDR3 is CSARRGLADSPLHF. The CDR3 DNA reads TGCAGTGCTAGAAGAGGACTGGCTGATTCACCCCTCCACTTT.

The chain uses TRBV11-2 and TRBJ2-7, with 10 bases aligning to TRBD1. The V gene's germline CDR1 is SGHAT and CDR2 FQNNGV. This CDR3 region has 17 residues. After removal of 5 bases from V and 2 bases from J, the junction contained 12 bases not matched to a gene. CDR3 region: CASSQQPLGQGAYEQYF. As DNA, the CDR3 is TGTGCCAGCAGCCAACAACCACTTGGACAGGGGGCCTACGAGCAGTACTTC.

In its sample, this clonotype was seen a few times. This chain uses TRBV29-1 with TRBJ2-3; TRBD2 agrees at 11 bases. The length of the CDR3 is 15 residues. Per germline, CDR1 SQVTM and CDR2 ANQGSEA. Trimming cost V 8 bases and J 1 base; bases outside gene matches: 8. The chain's CDR3 is CSIKGLAGRTDTQYF. The CDR3 DNA sequence: TGCAGCATAAAAGGACTAGCGGGTCGCACAGATACGCAGTATTTT.

V usage is TRBV5-5 and J usage is TRBJ2-1; TRBD2 matches 7 bases. Germline assignment: CDR1 SGHKS and CDR2 YYEKEE (reference sequence). CDR3 length: 13 residues. V shed 4 bases, J shed 10 bases, and the junction held 8 bases outside the gene matches. The CDR3 protein is CASSRTRGWEQFF. For the CDR3, the DNA is TGTGCCAGCAGCAGGACTAGAGGATGGGAGCAGTTCTTC.

The rearrangement uses TRBV6-1 and TRBJ2-3, with D possibly TRBD2 on 6 matching bases. Trimming left V 4 bases short and J 5 bases short, with 13 bases between. Germline V gives CDR1 MNHNS, CDR2 SASEGT. The CDR3 is made up of 14 amino acids. This CDR3 reads CASSVGLRVDTQYF. For the CDR3, the DNA is TGTGCCAGCAGTGTGGGACTGAGGGTAGATACGCAGTATTTT.

V usage is TRBV6-2 or TRBV6-3 and J usage is TRBJ1-3; no definite D call. The CDR3 is made up of 15 amino acids. The V end was cut by 2 bases, the J end by 2 bases, with 10 bases between. Germline CDR1 and CDR2: MNHEY and SVGEGT. The CDR3 coding sequence is TGTGCCAGCAGTTACGGATCAGTGGCTGGAAACACCATATATTTT. Encoded protein: CASSYGSVAGNTIYF.

This clonotype was counted at least ten times. V and J are TRBV7-2 and TRBJ2-1; 14 nucleotides match TRBD2. This CDR3 contains 16 residues. Unmatched junction bases numbered 3, after V lost 4 bases and J lost 4 bases. Germline-derived CDR1 and CDR2 are SGHTA and FQGNSA. CDR3 nucleotides: TGTGCCAGCAGCTGGACTAGCGGGAGGTTTTACAATGAGCAGTTCTTC. Protein product: CASSWTSGRFYNEQFF.

The rearrangement joins TRBV20-1 to TRBJ2-3; tentatively, D is TRBD1 (5 bases). The germline V gene has CDR1 DFQATT and CDR2 SNEGSKA (reference sequence). Trimming took 3 bases from V and 0 from J, leaving 13 bases between them. This CDR3 region has 15 residues. This chain's CDR3 is CSASGGAGSTDTQYF. DNA for the CDR3: TGCAGTGCTAGCGGCGGAGCAGGGAGCACAGATACGCAGTATTTT.

The chain has TRBV7-2 and TRBJ1-1; TRBD1 matches at 9 bases. The CDR3 spans 13 residues. Per germline, CDR1 SGHTA and CDR2 FQGNSA. V lost 2 bases to trimming and J lost 10 bases; unmatched junction nucleotides: 5. The CDR3 coding sequence is TGTGCCAGCAGCTTATCCCGACAGGGGGGAGCTTTCTTT. Translating it yields CASSLSRQGGAFF.

J is TRBJ2-1 and V is TRBV5-5, with TRBD1 matching over 9 bases. J lost 1 base, V lost 5 bases, and 4 bases had no gene match. This CDR3 is 15 amino acids long. CDR1 is SGHKS, CDR2 YYEKEE, per germline (reference sequence). CDR3 sequence (DNA): TGTGCCAGCAGTCGACAGGGGGAATCCTACAATGAGCAGTTCTTC. This sequence encodes CASSRQGESYNEQFF.

This clonotype was counted between two and nine times. The chain employs TRBV6-6 and TRBJ2-1, with D uncertain. V was shortened by 0 bases and J by 2 bases, with 2 bases between the two germline ends. The CDR3 spans 13 residues. In germline, CDR1 is MNHNY, CDR2 SVGAGI (reference sequence). The CDR3 loop reads CASSYSPYNEQFF. The CDR3 DNA reads TGTGCCAGCAGTTACTCCCCCTACAATGAGCAGTTCTTC.

This clonotype showed up just a few times. The chain employs TRBV4-2 and TRBJ2-1; D possibly uses TRBD1 or TRBD2 (8 bases each). CDR1 and CDR2 (germline): LGHNA, YNFKEQ. CDR3 size: 16 residues. The ends were cut back, 3 bases at V and 4 bases at J, with 16 bases in the middle. CDR3 region: CASSQQGAGGYNEQFF. DNA of the CDR3: TGTGCCAGCAGCCAGCAGGGGGCGGGAGGTTACAATGAGCAGTTCTTC.

The chain recombines TRBV27 with TRBJ2-3, with D tentatively TRBD2 (5 bases). The germline gives CDR1 MNHEY, CDR2 SMNVEV (reference sequence). The CDR3 runs 17 residues. V was clipped by 5 bases and J by 0 bases, with 18 bases between them. CDR3 amino acids: CASSPQLAGYSTDTQYF. CDR3 sequence (DNA): TGTGCCAGCAGTCCCCAACTGGCGGGTTATAGCACAGATACGCAGTATTTT.

This clonotype has a count of ten or more. This chain joins TRBV7-2 and TRBJ1-3, with a weak D call TRBD1 (6 bases). The germline gives CDR1 SGHTA, CDR2 FQGNSA. Trimming shortened V by 3 bases and J by 0 bases, and 15 bases separated the two germline ends. The CDR3 consists of 17 residues. CDR3 sequence (DNA): TGTGCCAGCAGCTTCTCCCAGACAGGCCTCTCTGGAAACACCATATATTTT. Amino acid sequence: CASSFSQTGLSGNTIYF.

This clonotype was observed at least ten times. The chain joins TRBV10-3 to TRBJ2-7; D uncertain. CDR3 length equals 13 residues. Germline loops: CDR1 ENHRY, CDR2 SYGVKD. The ends were cut back, 4 bases at V and 2 bases at J, with 9 bases in the middle. The CDR3 loop reads CAISVTSTYEQYF. CDR3 DNA: TGTGCCATCAGTGTAACGTCAACCTACGAGCAGTACTTC.

This clonotype occurred many times. V and J are TRBV7-2 and TRBJ1-1; the D is unclear. Trimming left V 1 base short and J 7 bases short, with 7 bases between. Germline V gene sequence: CDR1 SGHTA, CDR2 FQGNSA. The CDR3 has 12 residues. The CDR3 loop is CASSLGRYEAFF. The CDR3 coding sequence is TGTGCCAGCAGCTTAGGACGGTATGAAGCTTTCTTT.

The V and J genes are TRBV15 and TRBJ1-5, with a weak D call TRBD1 (6 bases). CDR3 length equals 16 residues. V lost 4 bases and J lost 5, with 18 bases in between. CDR1 LNHNV and CDR2 YYDKDF come from the germline V gene (reference sequence). The CDR3 bases are TGTGCCACCAGCAACAACGCAGGGGCCGGGGATCAGCCCCAGCATTTT. This sequence encodes CATSNNAGAGDQPQHF.

This chain connects TRBV5-4 to TRBJ1-1; D call uncertain. The V end was cut by 7 bases, the J end by 1 base, with 11 bases between. CDR1 is SGHNT and CDR2 is YYREEE in the germline V gene (reference sequence). The CDR3 covers 13 residues. CDR3 bases: TGTGCCAGCCGAATGAACGAGAACACTGAAGCTTTCTTT. Its translation: CASRMNENTEAFF.

The table lists this clonotype with many counts. The chain joins TRBV7-8 to TRBJ2-3, with a possible D match to TRBD1 (6 bases). CDR3 length: 14 amino acids. In germline, CDR1 is SGHVS, CDR2 FQNEAQ. With 7 bases removed from V and 1 base from J, the gap between germline ends came to 12 bases. CDR3 amino acids: CASIEYRGTDTQYF. DNA of the CDR3: TGTGCCAGCATCGAATACAGGGGCACAGATACGCAGTATTTT.

This clonotype showed up just a few times. This chain links TRBV6-2 or TRBV6-3 with TRBJ1-1, with TRBD1 as a possible D gene (6 bases). Germline CDR1 is MNHEY and CDR2 is SVGEGT. CDR3 length equals 10 residues. V was clipped by 6 bases and J by 9 bases, with 8 bases between them. The CDR3 DNA follows: TGTGCCAGCAGGGACAGACAAGCTTTCTTT. This sequence encodes CASRDRQAFF.

This clonotype has a count of ten or more. The V and J genes are TRBV7-8 and TRBJ2-1; TRBD2 matches 9 bases. The CDR3 is made up of 17 amino acids. Germline V lookup: CDR1 SGHVS, CDR2 FQNEAQ. Losses at the gene ends were 6 bases for V and 6 bases for J; bases not matched to a gene: 15. CDR3 bases: TGTGCCAGCAGTCCCTCCCCGCGACTAGCGGAAGTCAATGAGCAGTTCTTC. Translated: CASSPSPRLAEVNEQFF.

Ten or more counts support this clonotype. This sequence joins TRBV4-3 and TRBJ2-1; TRBD2 is a possible D gene (5 bases). The germline CDR1 and CDR2 sequences are LGHNA and YSLEER. V lost 3 bases and J 6 bases, leaving 15 bases between the germline ends. This CDR3 contains 15 residues. The CDR3 nucleotides read TGCGCCAGCAGCCATCAACATCAAAGCGGCAATGAGCAGTTCTTC. It encodes CASSHQHQSGNEQFF.

The chain's CDR3 is CAISEYGRLNTEAFF. The CDR3 bases are TGTGCCATCAGTGAGTATGGCCGCTTGAACACTGAAGCTTTCTTT. The V gene is TRBV10-3, the J gene TRBJ1-1; no firm D call. The CDR3 has 15 residues. Germline CDR1 and CDR2: ENHRY and SYGVKD. The V end lost 1 base, the J end lost 0 bases, and 9 bases lay between the germline ends.